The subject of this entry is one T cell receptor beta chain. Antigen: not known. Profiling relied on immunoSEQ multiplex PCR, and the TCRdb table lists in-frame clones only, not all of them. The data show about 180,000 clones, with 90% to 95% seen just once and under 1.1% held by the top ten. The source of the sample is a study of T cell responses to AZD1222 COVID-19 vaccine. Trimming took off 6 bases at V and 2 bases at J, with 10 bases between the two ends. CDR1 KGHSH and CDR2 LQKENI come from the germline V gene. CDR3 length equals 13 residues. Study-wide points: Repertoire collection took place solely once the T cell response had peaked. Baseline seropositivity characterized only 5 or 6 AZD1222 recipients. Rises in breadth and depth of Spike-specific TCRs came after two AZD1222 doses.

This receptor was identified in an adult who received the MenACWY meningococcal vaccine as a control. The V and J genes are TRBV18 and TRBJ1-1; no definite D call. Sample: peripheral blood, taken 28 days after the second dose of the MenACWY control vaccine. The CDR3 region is CASSRGYNTEAFF. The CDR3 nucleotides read TGTGCCAGCTCCCGGGGTTATAACACTGAAGCTTTCTTT.